This T cell receptor beta chain was captured in a study of T cell repertoires in cytomegalovirus infection. TCRdb re-called the reads with MiXCR, one entry per CDR3 protein. The sample has about 920,000 distinct CDR3 sequences, 30% to 40% seen once; the top ten hold roughly 13%. In the case of this clonotype: The antigen is undetermined.

The ends were cut back, 8 bases at V and 5 bases at J, with 12 bases in the middle. Germline loops: CDR1 ENHRY, CDR2 SYGVKD. CDR3 length: 12 residues. The sequencing here drew on cultured CD8+ T cells from PBMCs, taken from culture after CMV antigen stimulation. The chain couples TRBV10-3 to TRBJ1-1; D possibly corresponds to TRBD1 (5 bases). This TCR was recovered from a human donor in good health (CMV status not recorded). Some clones in this sample may be carry-over from other donors' samples. Written as DNA, the CDR3 is TGTGCCATCTGGCCCGGGGGGACTGAAGCTTTCTTT. It codes for CAIWPGGTEAFF.